These 9 T cell receptor beta chains were sequenced from one sample in a study of blood T cell repertoires in COVID-19. Method: immunoSEQ multiplex PCR; TCRdb's copy keeps in-frame clones and lacks some. Here the sample spans around 200,000 clones, 85% being singletons. Input material: peripheral blood. These receptors were taken from a person between 70 and 80 years old with COVID-19, enrolled during active disease.

In this sample, this clone turned up once. The chain is built from TRBV5-5 and TRBJ2-2; 11 bases match TRBD2. CDR1 and CDR2 (germline): SGHKS, YYEKEE (reference sequence). After removal of 3 bases from V and 0 bases from J, the junction contained 4 bases not matched to a gene. The CDR3 covers 17 residues. CDR3 nucleotides: TGTGCCAGCAGCTCCCCTAGCGGGGGGTCGAACACCGGGGAGCTGTTTTTT. It codes for CASSSPSGGSNTGELFF.

This sequence joins TRBV5-4 and TRBJ1-6; 7 nucleotides agree with TRBD1. This CDR3 has 14 residues. V was clipped by 0 bases and J by 9 bases; unmatched bases: 3. Germline-derived CDR1 and CDR2 are SGHNT and YYREEE (reference sequence). The CDR3 bases are TGTGCCAGCAGCTTGGAGGGGGCAGGTTCACCCCTCCACTTT. This translates into CASSLEGAGSPLHF.

This chain joins TRBV18 and TRBJ2-7, with D possibly matching TRBD2 (6 bases). Germline V lookup: CDR1 KGHSH, CDR2 LQKENI. The CDR3 is made up of 15 amino acids. V gave up 3 bases and J gave up 6 bases, with 18 bases separating them. This CDR3 reads CASSPPAGGRGEQYF. As DNA, the CDR3 is TGTGCCAGCTCACCCCCAGCCGGGGGAAGGGGCGAGCAGTACTTC.

Only a few counts were recorded for this clone. The V call is TRBV23-1, the J call TRBJ2-3, with 8 positions matching TRBD2. TRBV23-1 is noted as an ORF with a role that remains uncertain. J was trimmed by 5 bases and V by 6 bases; bases with no gene match: 19. The CDR3 is 18 residues long. CDR3: CASSPPGQNSGRGDTQYF. The CDR3 nucleotides read TGCGCCAGCAGCCCACCCGGACAGAACAGCGGGAGAGGAGATACGCAGTATTTT.

The chain has TRBV5-1 and TRBJ2-3, with D tentatively TRBD1 (5 bases). Germline CDR1 SGHRS, CDR2 YFSETQ. V was trimmed by 7 bases and J by 2 bases, leaving 11 bases between them. This CDR3 region has 13 residues. CDR3 nucleotide sequence: TGCGCCAGCGGCCCGACAGTCACAGATACGCAGTATTTT. Translation gives CASGPTVTDTQYF.

This clone was found once. The chain recombines TRBV6-5 with TRBJ1-5; possible D gene TRBD1, 6 bases. The germline V gene has CDR1 MNHEY and CDR2 SVGAGI. The germline V and J ends were trimmed by 6 bases and 6 bases, with 12 bases remaining between them. The CDR3 spans 13 residues. CDR3 coding DNA: TGTGCCAGCAGGACGCAGGGGTTTCAGCCCCAGCATTTT. It yields the protein CASRTQGFQPQHF.

The V call is TRBV11-2, the J call TRBJ1-1, with 7 bases that match TRBD1. This CDR3 has 14 residues. V shed 6 bases, J shed 7 bases, and the junction held 11 bases outside the gene matches. Germline CDR1 and CDR2: SGHAT and FQNNGV. CDR3 sequence reads: CASRTYRGRGEAFF. CDR3 in DNA: TGTGCCAGCAGGACATACAGGGGACGAGGTGAAGCTTTCTTT.

The rearrangement links TRBV28 to TRBJ1-5; no firm D call. The CDR3 is 16 amino acids. V shed 5 bases and J shed 3 bases, with 17 bases lying between them. Germline CDR1 and CDR2: MDHEN and SYDVKM. In DNA form, the CDR3 reads TGTGCCAGCAGTCCCACCCGAGGTGGTTACAATCAGCCCCAGCATTTT. Translation: CASSPTRGGYNQPQHF.

The V gene is TRBV3-1 (or the pseudogene TRBV3-2), the J gene TRBJ1-1, with D tentatively TRBD1 (5 bases). CDR3 length: 16 residues. The germline gives CDR1 LGHDT, CDR2 YNNKEL (reference sequence). V was trimmed by 1 base and J by 2 bases, leaving 14 bases between them. This CDR3 reads CASSQGWAGGNTEAFF. CDR3 bases: TGTGCCAGCAGCCAAGGCTGGGCGGGGGGAAACACTGAAGCTTTCTTT.